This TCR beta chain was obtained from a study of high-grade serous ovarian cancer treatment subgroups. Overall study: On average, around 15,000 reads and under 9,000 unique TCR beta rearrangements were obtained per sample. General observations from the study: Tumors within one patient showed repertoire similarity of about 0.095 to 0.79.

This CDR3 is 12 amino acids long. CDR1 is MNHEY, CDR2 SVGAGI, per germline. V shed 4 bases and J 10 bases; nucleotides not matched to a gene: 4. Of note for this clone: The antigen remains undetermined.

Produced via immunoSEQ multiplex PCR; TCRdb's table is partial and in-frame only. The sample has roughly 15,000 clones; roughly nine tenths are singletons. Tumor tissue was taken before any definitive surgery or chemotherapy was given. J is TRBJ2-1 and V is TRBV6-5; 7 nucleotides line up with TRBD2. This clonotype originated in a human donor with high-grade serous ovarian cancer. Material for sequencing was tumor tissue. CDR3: CASSFGLEEQFF. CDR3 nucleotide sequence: TGTGCCAGCAGTTTCGGACTAGAAGAGCAGTTCTTC.